Following are 25 T cell receptor beta chains from one sample sequenced in a study of radiotherapy plus CTLA-4 blockade in lung cancer. Sequenced by immunoSEQ multiplex PCR; TCRdb stores in-frame clones only, minus some. Among around 45,000 clones listed, more than 70% were seen once. Source: peripheral blood, taken from a patient treated with radiotherapy plus ipilimumab. All receptors derive from a human donor with non-small cell lung cancer who had stable disease on radiotherapy plus ipilimumab.

This clone was seen a handful of times. This chain links TRBV30 with TRBJ2-7; 8 nucleotides agree with TRBD1. The V and J ends lost 4 bases and 3 bases, in that order; junction bases with no gene match: 8. Per germline, CDR1 GTSNPN and CDR2 SVGIG (reference sequence). CDR3 length: 14 amino acids. In DNA, the CDR3 is TGTGCCTGGACAACAGGGGGTCGGGGCTACGAGCAGTACTTC. Translating it yields CAWTTGGRGYEQYF.

The rearrangement uses TRBV21-1 and TRBJ1-2. TRBV21-1 is classified as a pseudogene. This CDR3 is built from 18 residues. The CDR3: CASSKGDVNRGNYYGYTF. CDR3 DNA sequence: TGTGCCAGCAGCAAGGGGGATGTGAACAGAGGAAATTACTATGGCTACACCTTC.

In its sample, this clone was seen a few times. The CDR3 is CAISDLGGQGNQPQHF. The CDR3 DNA follows: TGTGCCATCAGTGATCTAGGAGGGCAGGGCAATCAGCCCCAGCATTTT. The chain has TRBV10-3 and TRBJ1-5; D uncertain. The germline CDR1 and CDR2 sequences are ENHRY and SYGVKD. Trimming took off 3 bases at V and 2 bases at J, with 14 bases between the two ends. The length of the CDR3 is 16 residues.

V usage is TRBV18 and J usage is TRBJ1-2; the match to TRBD1 covers 7 bases. The CDR3 length is 14 residues. Germline V gives CDR1 KGHSH, CDR2 LQKENI. The V segment lost 3 bases and the J segment 8 bases; nucleotides outside the gene matches: 9. The CDR3 is CASSPKTGNEGYTF. The DNA of the CDR3 is TGTGCCAGCTCACCGAAGACAGGGAACGAGGGCTACACCTTC.

The chain uses TRBV5-4 and TRBJ2-7; tentatively, D is TRBD1 or TRBD2 (6 bases each). Germline V gene sequence: CDR1 SGHNT, CDR2 YYREEE (reference sequence). This CDR3 has 14 amino acids. V was cut by 0 bases and J by 7 bases, with 14 bases left in between. The CDR3 sequence is CASSLEGGRWEQYF. The CDR3 DNA follows: TGTGCCAGCAGCTTGGAGGGGGGCCGTTGGGAGCAGTACTTC.

J is TRBJ1-5 and V is TRBV5-1, with D perhaps matching TRBD1 (5 bases). V lost 0 bases and J 3 bases, leaving 10 bases between the germline ends. The CDR3 spans 15 residues. Looked up from germline, CDR1 is SGHRS and CDR2 is YFSETQ. CDR3 region: CASSLDGGVNQPQHF. In DNA, the CDR3 is TGCGCCAGCAGCTTGGATGGAGGGGTCAATCAGCCCCAGCATTTT. Full variable domain (rest looked up from reference TRBV5-1 and TRBJ1-5): KAGVTQTPRYLIKTRGQQVTLSCSPISGHRSVSWYQQTPGQGLQFLFEYFSETQRNKGNFPGRFSGRQFSNSRSEMNVSTLELGDSALYLCASSLDGGVNQPQHFGDGTRLSIL.

This clone was observed a handful of times. V is TRBV7-2 and J is TRBJ2-5; 7 bases are shared with TRBD1. Trimming cost V 5 bases and J 5 bases; bases outside gene matches: 8. Germline lookup yields CDR1 SGHTA and CDR2 FQGNSA. The CDR3 consists of 14 residues. The DNA of the CDR3 is TGTGCCAGCAGCCCGAACAGGGGCGCGGAGACCCAGTACTTC. This translates into CASSPNRGAETQYF.

The CDR3, as DNA: TGTGCCAGCAGCGCCGATGGGACAGGGATGACTGAAGCTTTCTTT. Translating it yields CASSADGTGMTEAFF. V gene TRBV9 combines with J gene TRBJ1-1; 9 bases are a match to TRBD1. The CDR3 length is 15 residues. Per germline, CDR1 SGDLS and CDR2 YYNGEE. V trimming: 3 bases; J trimming: 5 bases; junction bases outside the gene matches: 8.

This clone was observed once. J is TRBJ1-5 and V is TRBV6-1, with 8 bases matching TRBD1. The J segment lost 7 bases and the V segment lost 4 bases, leaving 18 bases of the junction unmatched. Per the germline V gene, CDR1 is MNHNS and CDR2 is SASEGT. The CDR3 runs to 18 residues. The CDR3 DNA reads as TGTGCCAGCAGTGGCTATCCCAGCATGACAGGGGCTTACCAGCCCCAGCATTTT. It specifies CASSGYPSMTGAYQPQHF.

This chain joins TRBV6-5 and TRBJ2-3, with 10 nucleotides matching TRBD1. V lost 6 bases and J lost 3; bases outside the gene matches: 6. CDR1 and CDR2 from the germline V gene are MNHEY and SVGAGI. This CDR3 comprises 15 residues. CDR3 amino acids: CASRDRGHVTDTQYF. DNA for the CDR3: TGTGCCAGCAGAGACAGGGGGCATGTAACAGATACGCAGTATTTT.

The gene calls are TRBV7-2 and TRBJ1-4, with D perhaps matching TRBD1 (6 bases). V was shortened by 6 bases and J by 8 bases, with 16 bases between the two germline ends. Germline V gives CDR1 SGHTA, CDR2 FQGNSA. This CDR3 is built from 14 residues. The DNA for the CDR3 is TGTGCCAGCAGAAGTAACAGGGCCGGAGAAAAACTGTTTTTT. Protein sequence: CASRSNRAGEKLFF. Drawing the rest from reference TRBV7-2 and TRBJ1-4, the complete variable domain is GAGVSQSPSNKVTEKGKDVELRCDPISGHTALYWYRQSLGQGLEFLIYFQGNSAPDKSGLPSDRFSAERTGGSVSTLTIQRTQQEDSAVYLCASRSNRAGEKLFFGSGTQLSVL.

V usage is TRBV5-1 and J usage is TRBJ1-1; D unresolved. Trimming pared 5 bases from V and 6 bases from J, leaving 17 bases between. This CDR3 has 14 residues. Germline V lookup: CDR1 SGHRS, CDR2 YFSETQ. CDR3 sequence (DNA): TGCGCCAGCAGACACGACCAATCCCGGGCTGAAGCTTTCTTT. Protein product: CASRHDQSRAEAFF.

This rearrangement joins TRBV6-1 to TRBJ2-4; the D gene is possibly TRBD1 (5 bases). V lost 5 bases and J 6 bases, leaving 14 bases between the germline ends. The CDR3 extends over 14 amino acids. From germline, CDR1 is MNHNS and CDR2 SASEGT. CDR3 in amino acids: CASSSPAQGNIQYF. In DNA, the CDR3 is TGTGCCAGCAGTTCACCGGCCCAGGGAAACATTCAGTACTTC.

The chain combines TRBV5-6 with TRBJ1-4; D ambiguous. Germline V gene sequence: CDR1 SGHDT, CDR2 YYEEEE. V lost 0 bases and J 11 bases, leaving 14 bases between the germline ends. The CDR3 loop spans 14 amino acids. In DNA, the CDR3 is TGTGCCAGCAGCTTGGAGGGCCCCCGCACGAAACTGTTTTTT. Translating gives CASSLEGPRTKLFF.

The chain joins TRBV10-2 to TRBJ1-2, with D perhaps matching TRBD1 (5 bases). Germline CDR1 reads WSHSY; CDR2 reads SAAADI. The CDR3 contains 14 residues. The V and J ends lost 2 bases and 7 bases respectively, with 14 bases between them. The CDR3 DNA is TGCGCCAGCAGTGAGGGGGACGGGTGGGCTGGCTACACCTTC. Translating gives CASSEGDGWAGYTF.

This chain connects TRBV6-5 to TRBJ2-5, with D perhaps matching TRBD1 (6 bases). V was shortened by 5 bases and J by 4 bases, with 11 bases between the two germline ends. There are 13 residues in the CDR3. CDR1 is MNHEY and CDR2 is SVGAGI in the germline V gene. DNA of the CDR3: TGTGCCAGCAGTACGGGGACAAGAGAGACCCAGTACTTC. Amino acid sequence: CASSTGTRETQYF.

This clone was counted a single time. This chain connects TRBV30 to TRBJ2-6; 9 positions agree with TRBD1. Trimming at V came to 5 bases and at J to 0 bases, leaving 5 bases not matched to a gene. This CDR3 is built from 16 residues. From germline, CDR1 is GTSNPN and CDR2 SVGIG (reference sequence). The DNA of the CDR3 is TGTGCCTGGGGACAGGGGCTGCCCTCTGGGGCCAACGTCCTGACTTTC. Translating gives CAWGQGLPSGANVLTF.

The chain is built from TRBV7-3 and TRBJ1-2; D is perhaps TRBD1 (5 bases). Trimming pared 5 bases from V and 7 bases from J, leaving 17 bases between. CDR3 size: 14 residues. CDR1 and CDR2 (germline): SGHTA, FQGTGA. The CDR3: CASSPRDQRGGYTF. The DNA of the CDR3 is TGTGCCAGCAGCCCACGGGACCAACGCGGTGGCTACACCTTC. The whole variable domain, remainder taken from reference TRBV7-3 and TRBJ1-2, is GAGVSQTPSNKVTEKGKYVELRCDPISGHTALYWYRQSLGQGPEFLIYFQGTGAADDSGLPNDRFFAVRPEGSVSTLKIQRTERGDSAVYLCASSPRDQRGGYTFGSGTRLTVV.

The chain couples TRBV25-1 to TRBJ2-3; TRBD1 aligns across 8 bases. The V gene's germline CDR1 is MGHDK and CDR2 SYGVNS. The trim removed 5 bases at V and 6 bases at J, leaving 16 bases unmatched. This CDR3 spans 17 amino acids. CDR3 in amino acids: CASSLPQGGQGSDTQYF. The CDR3 DNA is TGTGCCAGCAGTCTACCTCAAGGCGGACAGGGTTCTGATACGCAGTATTTT.

The chain uses TRBV7-2 and TRBJ2-3, with D tentatively TRBD2 (6 bases). Deletions cut 6 bases from V and 1 base from J, with 11 bases between. Germline V gives CDR1 SGHTA, CDR2 FQGNSA. The CDR3 has 14 residues. CDR3 bases: TGTGCCAGCAGGGCGAGACTAGGCACAGATACGCAGTATTTT. Protein product: CASRARLGTDTQYF. Full variable domain (missing parts from reference TRBV7-2 and TRBJ2-3): GAGVSQSPSNKVTEKGKDVELRCDPISGHTALYWYRQSLGQGLEFLIYFQGNSAPDKSGLPSDRFSAERTGGSVSTLTIQRTQQEDSAVYLCASRARLGTDTQYFGPGTRLTVL.

This chain uses TRBV18 with TRBJ2-1; 10 bases agree with TRBD1. Germline V CDR1 and CDR2: KGHSH, LQKENI. This CDR3 has 15 amino acids. With 7 bases clipped from V and 0 bases from J, the junction kept 3 bases outside the gene matches. The CDR3 is CASLTGGNSYNEQFF. CDR3 bases: TGTGCCAGCTTGACAGGGGGCAACTCCTACAATGAGCAGTTCTTC.

This clone was found a few times. The V call is TRBV5-1, the J call TRBJ1-1; D is unclear. The CDR3 totals 14 residues. The V gene lost 0 bases and the J gene lost 3 bases, with 9 bases spanning the gap. Germline assignment: CDR1 SGHRS and CDR2 YFSETQ. In DNA, the CDR3 is TGCGCCAGCAGCTTGGGAAATGGGGACACTGAAGCTTTCTTT. It specifies CASSLGNGDTEAFF.

This clone occurred once. The junction differs from germline at one of its ends, possibly a read error. The chain recombines TRBV6-1 with TRBJ1-2; tentatively, D is TRBD1 (5 bases). This CDR3 region has 11 residues. Looked up from germline, CDR1 is MNHNS and CDR2 is SASEGT. CDR3 loop: CASTGYYSYTF. The CDR3 nucleotides are TGTGCCAGCACAGGGTACTATAGCTACACCTTC.

This clone was seen just once. The J gene is TRBJ2-7, the V gene TRBV9; D ambiguous. CDR3 size: 15 residues. V was cut by 0 bases and J by 0 bases, with 10 bases left in between. Germline CDR1 SGDLS, CDR2 YYNGEE. This CDR3 reads CASSVGAASSYEQYF. CDR3 bases: TGTGCCAGCAGCGTAGGGGCAGCGAGCTCCTACGAGCAGTACTTC.

The V and J genes are TRBV19 and TRBJ2-7; D gene uncertain. From germline, CDR1 is LNHDA and CDR2 SQIVND (reference sequence). Trimming removed 4 bases at V and 2 bases at J, with 12 bases between. This CDR3 has 14 residues. The CDR3 is CASSTRYNTYEQYF. For the CDR3, the DNA is TGTGCCAGTAGTACCCGGTACAACACCTACGAGCAGTACTTC. Together with reference TRBV19 and TRBJ2-7, the CDR3 gives the full variable domain: DGGITQSPKYLFRKEGQNVTLSCEQNLNHDAMYWYRQDPGQGLRLIYYSQIVNDFQKGDIAEGYSVSREKKESFPLTVTSAQKNPTAFYLCASSTRYNTYEQYFGPGTRLTVT.